The clone carrying this T cell receptor (beta chain) came up a few times. There are 15 residues in the CDR3. From germline, CDR1 is MRHNA and CDR2 SNTAGT. V dropped 2 bases and J dropped 0; count of bases not matched to a gene: 0. The data were obtained in a study of technical replicates of blood from several donors. TCRdb's table, derived via immunoSEQ multiplex PCR, lists solely in-frame clones and lacks some. The repertoire holds tens of thousands of clones, more than 85% seen once, with about 4.3% in the top ten. The origin of this receptor is a human donor in good health. Some clones in this sample may be carry-over from other donors' samples. The V and J genes are TRBV6-4 and TRBJ2-3; 9 positions agree with TRBD1. The sample consisted of PBMCs. The CDR3 DNA is TGTGCCAGCAGTGACGGGACAGGGAGCACAGATACGCAGTATTTT. It yields the protein CASSDGTGSTDTQYF.